The sample holds many counts of the clone carrying this T cell receptor (beta chain). Its antigen is still unknown. These data belong to a study of T cells in Graves' hyperthyroidism and ophthalmopathy. Study background: Once the initial diagnosis was made, peripheral blood was obtained before any treatment.

CDR1 and CDR2 (germline): SEHNR, FQNEAQ (reference sequence). The CDR3 covers 16 residues. Trimming took 7 bases from V and 0 from J; bases not matched to a gene: 8. No ophthalmopathy progression within 18 months constituted stable Graves' hyperthyroidism. Clinicians diagnosed patients from clinical symptoms, serum thyroxine and TRAb, thyroid ultrasound and orbital computed tomography. The study's findings and limits: Most thyroid-expanded clonotypes above 0.001 were also found in blood.

From RNA transcripts, TCR beta CDR3 regions were amplified. Carried out on the TCR CDR3, a first-round RT-PCR used the HTBI primer set. TCRdb processed the multiplex PCR reads anew with MiXCR; each CDR3 protein has one entry. This table has about 700,000 distinct CDR3 sequences, 14% appearing once. V is TRBV7-9 and J is TRBJ2-1; 8 bases agree with TRBD2. Sample: blood. This TCR came from a woman under 30 with Graves' hyperthyroidism. The CDR3 DNA reads TGTGCCAGCACCCCGGGTAGCGGGAACTCCTACAATGAGCAGTTCTTC. This gives the protein CASTPGSGNSYNEQFF.